The subject of this entry is one TCR beta chain. Its antigen is still unknown. This record belongs to a study of CD8 T cells in ankylosing spondylitis. Study findings and constraints: In ankylosing spondylitis blood, a motif of 7 to 9 highly homologous TCR beta variants appeared characteristic. Within peripheral blood, clones linked to disease were CD8+ and relatively rare. The authors reported significant enrichment of disease-linked clones in matched ankylosing spondylitis synovial fluid.

Libraries for TCR beta were made by quantitative 5'-RACE with molecular barcodes. From the 5' RACE reads, TCRdb called clonotypes with MiXCR, one entry per CDR3 protein. The repertoire holds about 250,000 distinct CDR3 sequences, with 20% to 30% as singletons. Between the trimmed V and J ends, which lost 7 bases and 0 bases, there was a span of 10 bases. The CDR3 runs 13 residues. Germline values: CDR1 DFQATT, CDR2 SNEGSKA (reference sequence). Sequencing used blood, either unsorted or a sorted T cell fraction (not recorded which). The V call is TRBV20-1, the J call TRBJ1-5, with D unclear. This TCR came from a male donor with ankylosing spondylitis or in good health (not recorded which). This chain's CDR3 is CSVGHSSNQPQHF. CDR3 DNA sequence: TGCAGTGTGGGCCACAGTAGCAATCAGCCCCAGCATTTT.